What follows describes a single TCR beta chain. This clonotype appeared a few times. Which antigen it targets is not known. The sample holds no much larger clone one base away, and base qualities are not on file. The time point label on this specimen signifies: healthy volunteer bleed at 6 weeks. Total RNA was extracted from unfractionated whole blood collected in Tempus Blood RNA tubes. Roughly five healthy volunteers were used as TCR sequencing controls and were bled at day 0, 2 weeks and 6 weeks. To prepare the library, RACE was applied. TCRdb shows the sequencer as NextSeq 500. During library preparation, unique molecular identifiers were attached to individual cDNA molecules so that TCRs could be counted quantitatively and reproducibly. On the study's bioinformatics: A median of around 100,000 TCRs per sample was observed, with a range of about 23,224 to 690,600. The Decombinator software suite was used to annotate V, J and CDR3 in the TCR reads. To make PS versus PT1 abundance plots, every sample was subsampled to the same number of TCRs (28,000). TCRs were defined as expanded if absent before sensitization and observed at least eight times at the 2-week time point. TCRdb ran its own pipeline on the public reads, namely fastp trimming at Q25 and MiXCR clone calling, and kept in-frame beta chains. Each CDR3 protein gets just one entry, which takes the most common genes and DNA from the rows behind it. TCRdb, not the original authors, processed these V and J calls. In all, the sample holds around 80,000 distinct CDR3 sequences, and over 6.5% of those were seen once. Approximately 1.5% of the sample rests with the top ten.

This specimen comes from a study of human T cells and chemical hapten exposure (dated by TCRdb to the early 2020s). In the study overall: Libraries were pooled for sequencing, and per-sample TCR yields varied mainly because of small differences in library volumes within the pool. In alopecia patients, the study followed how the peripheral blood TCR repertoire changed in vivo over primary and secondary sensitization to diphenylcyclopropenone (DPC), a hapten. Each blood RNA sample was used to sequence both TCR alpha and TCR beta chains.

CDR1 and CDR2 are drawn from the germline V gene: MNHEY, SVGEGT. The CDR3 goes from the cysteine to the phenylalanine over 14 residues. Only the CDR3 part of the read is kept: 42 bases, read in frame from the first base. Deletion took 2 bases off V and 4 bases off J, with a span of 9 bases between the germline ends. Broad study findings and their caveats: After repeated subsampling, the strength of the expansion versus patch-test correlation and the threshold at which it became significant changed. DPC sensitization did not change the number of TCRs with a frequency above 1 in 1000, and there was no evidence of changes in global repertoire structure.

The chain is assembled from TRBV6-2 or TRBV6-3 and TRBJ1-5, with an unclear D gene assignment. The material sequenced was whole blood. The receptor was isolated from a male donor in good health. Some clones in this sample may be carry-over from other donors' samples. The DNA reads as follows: TGTGCCAGCAGTTACGACGGTCCTAATCAGCCCCAGCATTTT. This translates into CASSYDGPNQPQHF.